Following are 19 T cell receptor beta chains from one sample sequenced in a study of preoperative IRX-2 immunotherapy in early breast cancer. Some clones are missing from TCRdb's copy, which holds only in-frame ones; the method was immunoSEQ multiplex PCR. The repertoire includes 40,000 to 50,000 clones, about 80% of them detected once, and 0.95% to 1.5% sits in the top ten. The treatment was: preoperative locoregional IRX-2 cytokine immunotherapy. The material was tumor tissue, obtained after IRX-2 immunotherapy. These receptors all come from a human donor with breast cancer.

The genes are TRBV11-3 and TRBJ2-1; 7 bases match TRBD1. Germline CDR1 and CDR2: SGHNT and YENEEA. The CDR3 sequence is 17 residues long. The ends lost 0 bases at V and 0 bases at J; junction bases unmatched: 5. Here the CDR3 reads CASSLDSWDSSYNEQFF. The CDR3 DNA reads as TGTGCCAGCAGCTTAGATAGTTGGGACAGCTCCTACAATGAGCAGTTCTTC.

The chain joins TRBV5-1 to TRBJ2-5; a weak D match, TRBD2 (6 bases). Germline V CDR1 and CDR2: SGHRS, YFSETQ. This CDR3 spans 14 amino acids. Trimming cost V 6 bases and J 4 bases, with 16 bases left between them. CDR3 nucleotide sequence: TGCGCCAGCAAAAGAAGCGTCGGGGGAGAGACCCAGTACTTC. It translates to CASKRSVGGETQYF.

This clone was picked up one time. The V and J genes are TRBV7-7 and TRBJ2-3; no reliable D call. CDR1 and CDR2 from the germline V gene are SSHAT and FNYEAQ (reference sequence). Trimming left V 7 bases short and J 4 bases short, with 21 bases between. The length of the CDR3 is 16 residues. CDR3 region: CASNIRFPSSPDTQYF. CDR3 in DNA: TGTGCCAGCAATATCAGGTTTCCGTCAAGCCCAGATACGCAGTATTTT.

The V and J genes are TRBV11-3 and TRBJ2-1; the match to TRBD2 covers 7 bases. Germline-derived CDR1 and CDR2 are SGHNT and YENEEA. With V trimmed by 5 bases and J by 7 bases, 14 bases remained unmatched. CDR3 size: 16 residues. The CDR3 nucleotides read TGTGCCAGCAGCCGAGGGTCTAGCGGAAGTAGGAATGAGCAGTTCTTC. This codes for CASSRGSSGSRNEQFF. Supplemented by reference TRBV11-3 and TRBJ2-1, the full variable domain reads EAGVVQSPRYKIIEKKQPVAFWCNPISGHNTLYWYLQNLGQGPELLIRYENEEAVDDSQLPKDRFSAERLKGVDSTLKIQPAELGDSAVYLCASSRGSSGSRNEQFFGPGTRLTVL.

Note on this clone: The junction departs from the called germline gene at one end, perhaps through a read error. CDR3 nucleotide sequence: TGTGCCAGCAGTTACTCTGCAGGGAGGGGGAACTACGAGCAGTACTTC. It encodes CASSYSAGRGNYEQYF. The chain employs TRBV6-4 and TRBJ2-7; TRBD2 is a possible D gene (7 bases). Looked up from germline, CDR1 is MRHNA and CDR2 is SNTAGT. The CDR3 spans 16 residues.

The chain recombines TRBV6-8 with TRBJ2-2; weak D call: TRBD1 (5 bases). Per the germline V gene, CDR1 is MNHGY and CDR2 is SAAAGT. Trimming removed 8 bases at V and 2 bases at J, with 12 bases between. The CDR3 sequence is 14 residues long. The CDR3 sequence is CASRRRDNTGELFF. For the CDR3, the DNA is TGTGCCAGCCGCCGCAGGGATAACACCGGGGAGCTGTTTTTT.

The chain joins TRBV16 to TRBJ1-4; D is undetermined. The CDR3 loop spans 14 amino acids. V gave up 0 bases and J gave up 3 bases, with 5 bases separating them. Germline V gene data show CDR1 as KGHSY and CDR2 as FQNENV. The DNA of the CDR3 is TGTGCCAGCAGCCAATCAAACCCTAATGAAAAACTGTTTTTT. It encodes CASSQSNPNEKLFF.

The CDR3 nucleotides are TGCGCCAGCAGCCCAGAGGCGGGAGGAGGATCCTACAATGAGCAGTTCTTC. Amino acids: CASSPEAGGGSYNEQFF. J is TRBJ2-1 and V is TRBV23-1; 8 nucleotides match TRBD2. TRBV23-1 is designated an ORF whose function remains uncertain. Losses at the gene ends were 6 bases for V and 1 base for J; bases not matched to a gene: 11. CDR3 length equals 17 residues.

J is TRBJ1-3 and V is TRBV19; D gene unclear. CDR3 length: 16 amino acids. Germline loops: CDR1 LNHDA, CDR2 SQIVND (reference sequence). V gave up 4 bases and J gave up 0 bases, with 13 bases separating them. Here the CDR3 DNA reads TGTGCCAGTAGTACGTACCGTGACCCCTCTGGAAACACCATATATTTT. It is translated as CASSTYRDPSGNTIYF.

The chain carries TRBV29-1 and TRBJ2-5; possible D gene TRBD2, 6 bases. V dropped 0 bases and J dropped 9 bases, with 14 bases sitting between them. Germline lookup yields CDR1 SQVTM and CDR2 ANQGSEA. CDR3 length: 13 amino acids. The CDR3 loop is CSVEDALREPQYF. DNA for the CDR3: TGCAGCGTTGAAGATGCCCTACGGGAGCCCCAGTACTTC.

V and J are TRBV28 and TRBJ2-6, with D possibly matching TRBD1 (6 bases). CDR1 is MDHEN and CDR2 is SYDVKM in the germline V gene. V was cut by 8 bases and J by 0 bases, with 14 bases left in between. This CDR3 has 16 residues. The CDR3 nucleotides are TGTGCCAGCGGCCGAGGACAGCACTCTGGGGCCAACGTCCTGACTTTC. It encodes CASGRGQHSGANVLTF.

The chain combines TRBV7-4 with TRBJ1-1; D perhaps matches TRBD1 (5 bases). V was clipped by 6 bases and J by 3 bases, with 23 bases between them. CDR1 and CDR2 from the germline V gene are SGHVT and SQSDAQ. CDR3 size: 17 residues. This CDR3 reads CASSERFVRREHTEAFF. The CDR3 region has the DNA TGTGCCAGCAGTGAACGGTTCGTTCGCAGGGAGCACACTGAAGCTTTCTTT.

The rearrangement uses TRBV5-1 and TRBJ2-5; the match to TRBD2 covers 8 bases. CDR3 length: 14 residues. With V trimmed by 6 bases and J by 4 bases, 8 bases remained unmatched. Germline-derived CDR1 and CDR2 are SGHRS and YFSETQ. The DNA of the CDR3 is TGCGCCAGCACTCAAGCGGGAGTGGGAGAGACCCAGTACTTC. It specifies CASTQAGVGETQYF.

The V call is TRBV25-1, the J call TRBJ1-2; possibly TRBD1 for D (6 bases). This CDR3 comprises 15 residues. Between the trimmed V and J ends, which lost 1 base and 2 bases, there was a span of 11 bases. The germline CDR1 and CDR2 sequences are MGHDK and SYGVNS. CDR3 in amino acids: CASSESWGRNYGYTF. The CDR3 nucleotides are TGTGCCAGCAGTGAATCTTGGGGGCGGAACTATGGCTACACCTTC.

The V gene is TRBV5-1, the J gene TRBJ2-2, with 9 nucleotides matching TRBD1. The CDR3 spans 15 residues. V lost 5 bases and J lost 4; bases outside the gene matches: 6. Per germline, CDR1 SGHRS and CDR2 YFSETQ. CDR3 nucleotides: TGCGCCAGCAGGGACAGGGGTAGTAGCACCGGGGAGCTGTTTTTT. Its protein is CASRDRGSSTGELFF.

The chain carries TRBV10-2 and TRBJ2-3; 7 bases are a match to TRBD2. In germline, CDR1 is WSHSY, CDR2 SAAADI. This CDR3 contains 14 residues. J gave up 4 bases and V 4 bases, and 5 bases lay outside the gene matches. DNA for the CDR3: TGCGCCAGCAGTGGTGCCGGGAGGTCAGATACGCAGTATTTT. It specifies CASSGAGRSDTQYF.

The chain recombines TRBV23-1 with TRBJ2-7, with a tentative D call TRBD2 (5 bases). TRBV23-1 carries the ORF label, with uncertain function. The V end lost 6 bases, the J end lost 2 bases, and 11 bases lay between the germline ends. CDR3 size: 13 residues. The CDR3 nucleotides are TGCGCCAGCAGCTTCCGGGGTACCTACGAGCAGTACTTC. The encoded protein is CASSFRGTYEQYF.

On this clone itself: At the DNA level, this CDR3 is encoded by other sequences in the same sample as well. The chain links TRBV5-1 to TRBJ1-4; no clear D gene. Germline CDR1 reads SGHRS; CDR2 reads YFSETQ. With 1 base removed from V and 0 bases from J, the gap between germline ends came to 4 bases. The CDR3 spans 14 residues. CDR3 nucleotides: TGCGCCAGCAGCTTGCGTGCAACTAATGAAAAACTGTTTTTT. Protein: CASSLRATNEKLFF.

The rearrangement joins TRBV5-1 to TRBJ1-5, with TRBD1 matching 8 bases. Per germline, CDR1 SGHRS and CDR2 YFSETQ. There are 14 residues in the CDR3. After removal of 3 bases from V and 4 bases from J, the junction contained 3 bases not matched to a gene. The CDR3 sequence is CASSWGTGNQPQHF. The CDR3 DNA reads TGCGCCAGCAGCTGGGGGACAGGAAATCAGCCCCAGCATTTT.